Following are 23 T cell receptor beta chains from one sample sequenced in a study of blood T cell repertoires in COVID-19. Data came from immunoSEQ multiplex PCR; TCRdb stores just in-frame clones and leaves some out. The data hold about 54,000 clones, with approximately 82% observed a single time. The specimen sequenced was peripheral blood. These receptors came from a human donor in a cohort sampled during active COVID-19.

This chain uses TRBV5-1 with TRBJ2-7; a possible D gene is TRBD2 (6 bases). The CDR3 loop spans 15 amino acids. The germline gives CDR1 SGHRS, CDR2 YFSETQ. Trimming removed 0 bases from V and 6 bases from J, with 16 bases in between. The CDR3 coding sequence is TGCGCCAGCAGCTTGGCCTTGGCTAGCGTTACCGAGCAGTACTTC. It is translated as CASSLALASVTEQYF.

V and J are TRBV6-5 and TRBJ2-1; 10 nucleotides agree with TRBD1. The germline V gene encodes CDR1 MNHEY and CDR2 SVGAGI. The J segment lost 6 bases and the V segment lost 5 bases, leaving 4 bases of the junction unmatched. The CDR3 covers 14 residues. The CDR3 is CASSTRDRGNEQFF. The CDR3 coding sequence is TGTGCCAGCAGTACCCGGGACAGGGGCAATGAGCAGTTCTTC.

CDR3 DNA sequence: TGTGCCAGCAGCCAAGGTCGGGGAGAAGGGGGCTACACCTTC. It codes for CASSQGRGEGGYTF. The chain couples TRBV3-1 (or the pseudogene TRBV3-2) to TRBJ1-2; D is unresolved. Germline CDR1 is LGHDT and CDR2 is YNNKEL (reference sequence). The CDR3 is 14 amino acids. V was trimmed by 1 base and J by 8 bases, leaving 14 bases between them.

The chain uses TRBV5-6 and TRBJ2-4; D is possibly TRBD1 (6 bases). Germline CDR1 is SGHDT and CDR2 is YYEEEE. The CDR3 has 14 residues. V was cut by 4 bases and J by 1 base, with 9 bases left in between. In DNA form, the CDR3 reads TGTGCCAGCAGCCCCGGACAGGCCAAAAACATTCAGTACTTC. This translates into CASSPGQAKNIQYF.

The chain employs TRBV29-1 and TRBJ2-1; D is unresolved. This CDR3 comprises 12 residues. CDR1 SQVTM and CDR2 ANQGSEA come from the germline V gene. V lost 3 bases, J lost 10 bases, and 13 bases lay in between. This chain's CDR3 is CSVDSPTREQFF. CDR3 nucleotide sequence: TGCAGCGTTGATTCCCCAACGCGGGAGCAGTTCTTC.

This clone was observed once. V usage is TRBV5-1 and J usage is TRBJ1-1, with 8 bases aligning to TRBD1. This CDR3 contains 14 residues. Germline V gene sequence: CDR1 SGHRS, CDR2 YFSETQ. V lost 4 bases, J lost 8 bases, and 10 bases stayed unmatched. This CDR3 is CASSAGGWGAEAFF. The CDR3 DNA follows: TGCGCCAGCAGCGCAGGGGGCTGGGGCGCAGAAGCTTTCTTT.

The CDR3 DNA reads as TGTGCCAGCAGTGGTGCGGGTTTAACAGGGGCCACTGAAGCTTTCTTT. Translating gives CASSGAGLTGATEAFF. This chain uses TRBV6-1 with TRBJ1-1; 7 nucleotides align to TRBD1. Germline V gene sequence: CDR1 MNHNS, CDR2 SASEGT. This CDR3 is built from 16 residues. V was pared by 4 bases and J by 4 bases, with 12 bases of the junction left unmatched.

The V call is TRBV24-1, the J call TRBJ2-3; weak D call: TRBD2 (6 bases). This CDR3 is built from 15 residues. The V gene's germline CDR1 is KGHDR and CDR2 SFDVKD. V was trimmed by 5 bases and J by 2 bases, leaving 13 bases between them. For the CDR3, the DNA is TGTGCCACCAGTGCGGGGGTCGGGTACACAGATACGCAGTATTTT. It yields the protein CATSAGVGYTDTQYF.

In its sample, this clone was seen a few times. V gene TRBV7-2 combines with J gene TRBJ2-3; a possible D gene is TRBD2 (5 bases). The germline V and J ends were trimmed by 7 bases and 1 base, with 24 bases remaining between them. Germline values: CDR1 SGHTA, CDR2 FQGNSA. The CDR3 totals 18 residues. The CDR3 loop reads CASTQTIGRGRGTDTQYF. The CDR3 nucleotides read TGTGCCAGCACCCAAACTATCGGACGGGGTCGGGGCACAGATACGCAGTATTTT.

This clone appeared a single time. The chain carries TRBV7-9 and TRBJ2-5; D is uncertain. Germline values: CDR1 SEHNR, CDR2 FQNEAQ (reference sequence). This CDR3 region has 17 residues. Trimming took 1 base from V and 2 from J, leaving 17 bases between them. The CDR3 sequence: CASSLEVRLRIQETQYF. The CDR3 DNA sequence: TGTGCCAGCAGCTTAGAGGTTCGGCTGCGGATTCAAGAGACCCAGTACTTC.

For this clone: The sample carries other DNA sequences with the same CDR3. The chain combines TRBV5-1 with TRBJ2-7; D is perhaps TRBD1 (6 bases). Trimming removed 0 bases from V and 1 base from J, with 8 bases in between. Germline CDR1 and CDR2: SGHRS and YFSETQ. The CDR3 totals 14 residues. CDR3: CASSLGQGSYEQYF. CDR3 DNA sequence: TGCGCCAGCAGCTTGGGGCAGGGGTCCTACGAGCAGTACTTC.

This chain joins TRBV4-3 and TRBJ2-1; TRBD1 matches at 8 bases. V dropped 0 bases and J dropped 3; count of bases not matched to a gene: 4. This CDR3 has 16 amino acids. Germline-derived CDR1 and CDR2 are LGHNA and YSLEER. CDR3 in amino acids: CASSQEGTGNYNEQFF. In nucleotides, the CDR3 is TGCGCCAGCAGCCAAGAGGGGACAGGCAACTACAATGAGCAGTTCTTC.

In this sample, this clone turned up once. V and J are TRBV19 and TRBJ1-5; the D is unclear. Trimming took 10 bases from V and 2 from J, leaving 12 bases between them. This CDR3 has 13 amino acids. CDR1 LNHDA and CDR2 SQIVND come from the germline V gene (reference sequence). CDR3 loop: CATSWPGNQPQHF. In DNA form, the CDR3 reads TGTGCCACGTCATGGCCCGGCAATCAGCCCCAGCATTTT.

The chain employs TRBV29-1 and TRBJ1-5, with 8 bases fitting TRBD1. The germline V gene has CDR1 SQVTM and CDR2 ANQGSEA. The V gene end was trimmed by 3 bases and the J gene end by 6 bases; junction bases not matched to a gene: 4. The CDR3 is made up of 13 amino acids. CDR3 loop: CSVDRGPGQPQHF. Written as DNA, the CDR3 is TGCAGCGTTGACAGGGGGCCGGGTCAGCCCCAGCATTTT. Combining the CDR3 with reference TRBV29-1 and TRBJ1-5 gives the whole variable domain SAVISQKPSRDICQRGTSLTIQCQVDSQVTMMFWYRQQPGQSLTLIATANQGSEATYESGFVIDKFPISRPNLTFSTLTVSNMSPEDSSIYLCSVDRGPGQPQHFGDGTRLSIL.

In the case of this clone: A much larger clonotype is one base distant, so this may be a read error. Written as DNA, the CDR3 is TGTGCCAGCAGCTTGACAGGGGACACTGAAGCTTTCTTT. This translates into CASSLTGDTEAFF. The chain recombines TRBV5-4 with TRBJ1-1; the match to TRBD1 covers 7 bases. CDR1 and CDR2 from the germline V gene are SGHNT and YYREEE (reference sequence). This CDR3 spans 13 amino acids. The junction had 0 bases not matched to a gene; V was cut back by 1 base and J by 3 bases.

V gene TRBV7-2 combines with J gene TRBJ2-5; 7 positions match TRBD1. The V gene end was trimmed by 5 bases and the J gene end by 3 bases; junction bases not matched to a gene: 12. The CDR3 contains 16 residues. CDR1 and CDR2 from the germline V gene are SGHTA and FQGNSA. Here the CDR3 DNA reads TGTGCCAGCAGCCCATCGGGACAGCTTCAAGAAGAGACCCAGTACTTC. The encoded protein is CASSPSGQLQEETQYF.

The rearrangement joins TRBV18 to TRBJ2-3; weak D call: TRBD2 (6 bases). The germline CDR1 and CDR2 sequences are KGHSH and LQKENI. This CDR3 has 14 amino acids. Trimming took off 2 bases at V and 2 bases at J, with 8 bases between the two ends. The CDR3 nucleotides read TGTGCCAGCTCACCAGGGACTTTCACAGATACGCAGTATTTT. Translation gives CASSPGTFTDTQYF. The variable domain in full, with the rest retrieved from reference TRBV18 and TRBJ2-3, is NAGVMQNPRHLVRRRGQEARLRCSPMKGHSHVYWYRQLPEEGLKFMVYLQKENIIDESGMPKERFSAEFPKEGPSILRIQQVVRGDSAAYFCASSPGTFTDTQYFGPGTRLTVL.

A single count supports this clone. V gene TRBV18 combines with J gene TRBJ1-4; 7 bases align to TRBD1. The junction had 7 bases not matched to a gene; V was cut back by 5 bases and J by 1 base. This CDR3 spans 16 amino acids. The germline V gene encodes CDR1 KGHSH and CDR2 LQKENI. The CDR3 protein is CASSTNRGGTNEKLFF. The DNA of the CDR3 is TGTGCCAGCTCAACCAACAGGGGTGGAACTAATGAAAAACTGTTTTTT.

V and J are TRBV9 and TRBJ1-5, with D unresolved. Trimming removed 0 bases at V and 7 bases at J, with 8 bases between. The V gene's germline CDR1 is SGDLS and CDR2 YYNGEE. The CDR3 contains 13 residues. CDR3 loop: CASSVDANQPQHF. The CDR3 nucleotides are TGTGCCAGCAGCGTAGACGCGAACCAGCCCCAGCATTTT.

In DNA form, the CDR3 reads TGTGCCAGCAGCACCGGGAGAGGTGAGCAGTTCTTC. It encodes CASSTGRGEQFF. This chain uses TRBV7-3 with TRBJ2-1, with a weak D call TRBD2 (6 bases). The CDR3 covers 12 residues. V lost 5 bases to trimming and J lost 9 bases, with 11 bases between them. Germline CDR1 and CDR2: SGHTA and FQGTGA.

The chain's CDR3 is CASTGTGGIGEQFF. Written as DNA, the CDR3 is TGTGCCAGTACCGGGACAGGGGGAATCGGTGAGCAGTTCTTC. J is TRBJ2-1 and V is TRBV6-4; TRBD1 aligns across 11 bases. There are 14 residues in the CDR3. With 9 bases clipped from V and 9 bases from J, the junction kept 10 bases outside the gene matches. Germline lookup yields CDR1 MRHNA and CDR2 SNTAGT.

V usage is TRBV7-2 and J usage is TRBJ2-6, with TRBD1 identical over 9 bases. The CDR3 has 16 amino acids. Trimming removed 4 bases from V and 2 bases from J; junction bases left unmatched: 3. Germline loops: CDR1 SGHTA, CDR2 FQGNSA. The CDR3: CASSSGTGPGANVLTF. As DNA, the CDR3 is TGTGCCAGCAGCTCCGGGACAGGGCCTGGGGCCAACGTCCTGACTTTC.

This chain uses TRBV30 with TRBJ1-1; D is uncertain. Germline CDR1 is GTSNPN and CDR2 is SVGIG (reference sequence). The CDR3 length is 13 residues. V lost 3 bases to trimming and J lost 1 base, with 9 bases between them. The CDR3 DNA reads TGTGCCTGGAGGGAGTTACGGAACACTGAAGCTTTCTTT. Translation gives CAWRELRNTEAFF.